The rows below give T cell receptor beta chains drawn from one sample of a study of shared clonotypes between healthy human individuals. Profiling relied on immunoSEQ multiplex PCR, and the TCRdb table lists in-frame clones only, not all of them. The sample holds fewer than 1.4 million clones; 75% to 80% are singletons and the top ten take roughly 0.65%. Sequencing used memory CD4+ T cells from PBMCs. These receptor sequences come from a man between 18 and 29 years old in good health. Some clones in this sample may be carry-over from other donors' samples. Each CDR3 is given with its conserved first and last residue. Each record gives: D gene, clone size, J gene, V gene, CDR3 DNA, CDR3 protein. A D gene is named only where the DNA matches it firmly. The size entry is marked missing in some rows and otherwise reads once, few, many or a size class.

D gene: -
clone size: few
J gene: TRBJ2-7
V gene: TRBV7-3
CDR3 DNA: TGTGCCAGCAGCTTGAGTCAGGACTACGAGCAGTACTTC
CDR3 protein: CASSLSQDYEQYF

D gene: -
clone size: -
J gene: TRBJ2-7
V gene: TRBV28
CDR3 DNA: TGTGCCAGCAGTTTGAGAACGGCAGAGCAGTACTTC
CDR3 protein: CASSLRTAEQYF

D gene: TRBD2
clone size: -
J gene: TRBJ2-3
V gene: TRBV7-8
CDR3 DNA: TGTGCCAGCAGCCCAGGTCTAGCGGGAAGGGGTACGCAGTATTTT
CDR3 protein: CASSPGLAGRGTQYF

D gene: TRBD1
clone size: -
J gene: TRBJ1-5
V gene: TRBV28
CDR3 DNA: TGTGCCAGCACCAGCACAGGGGTTAGTCAGCCCCAGCATTTT
CDR3 protein: CASTSTGVSQPQHF

D gene: -
clone size: -
J gene: TRBJ2-5
V gene: TRBV7-6
CDR3 DNA: TGTGCCAGCAGCCAGTCCAGATCCGGAGAGACCCAGTACTTC
CDR3 protein: CASSQSRSGETQYF

D gene: -
clone size: -
J gene: TRBJ1-3
V gene: TRBV7-2
CDR3 DNA: TGTGCCAGCAGCTTAGACAGACGCTCTGGAAACACCATATATTTT
CDR3 protein: CASSLDRRSGNTIYF

D gene: TRBD1
clone size: -
J gene: TRBJ2-7
V gene: TRBV9
CDR3 DNA: TGTGCCAGCAGCGTCGCCGGGACAGCGTCCTACGAGCAGTACTTC
CDR3 protein: CASSVAGTASYEQYF

D gene: TRBD1
clone size: -
J gene: TRBJ1-4
V gene: TRBV6-1
CDR3 DNA: TGTGCCAGCGCCGAGGACAGGGGGAATGAAAAACTGTTTTTT
CDR3 protein: CASAEDRGNEKLFF

D gene: TRBD2
clone size: -
J gene: TRBJ2-2
V gene: TRBV19
CDR3 DNA: TGTGCCAGTAGCGAGGGACTAGCCCGCATGAACACCGGGGAGCTGTTTTTT
CDR3 protein: CASSEGLARMNTGELFF

D gene: TRBD1
clone size: -
J gene: TRBJ1-3
V gene: TRBV28
CDR3 DNA: TGTGCCAGCAGTGATCAAAGACAGGGCTCTGGAAACACCATATATTTT
CDR3 protein: CASSDQRQGSGNTIYF

D gene: TRBD2
clone size: -
J gene: TRBJ2-1
V gene: TRBV7-2
CDR3 DNA: TGTGCCAGCAGCCATGGGACTAGCGGGAGAACTAGGCAGTTCTTC
CDR3 protein: CASSHGTSGRTRQFF

D gene: TRBD1
clone size: -
J gene: TRBJ2-7
V gene: TRBV5-1
CDR3 DNA: TGCGCCAGCAGCTCGCCGAGGACAGGCGAGCAGTACTTC
CDR3 protein: CASSSPRTGEQYF

D gene: -
clone size: -
J gene: TRBJ1-1
V gene: TRBV28
CDR3 DNA: TGTGCCAGCAGTTCGCGGGGGTTCAACACTGAAGCTTTCTTT
CDR3 protein: CASSSRGFNTEAFF

D gene: TRBD1
clone size: once
J gene: TRBJ1-1
V gene: TRBV18
CDR3 DNA: TGTGCCAGCTCACCGACAGGGGGTCTTGAGCCTTTCTTT
CDR3 protein: CASSPTGGLEPFF

D gene: TRBD1
clone size: -
J gene: TRBJ1-2
V gene: TRBV30
CDR3 DNA: TGTGCCTGGACATTGGACAGGGGGCTTTATGGCTACACCTTC
CDR3 protein: CAWTLDRGLYGYTF

D gene: -
clone size: once
J gene: TRBJ1-4
V gene: TRBV5-1
CDR3 DNA: TGCGCCAGCAGCCCAACCACAGGACAGATTAATGAAAAACTGTTTTTT
CDR3 protein: CASSPTTGQINEKLFF

D gene: TRBD2
clone size: -
J gene: TRBJ2-1
V gene: TRBV30
CDR3 DNA: TGTGCCTGGAGTGTAACCCGCCCCACTAGCGGGGCCCATGAGCAGTTCTTC
CDR3 protein: CAWSVTRPTSGAHEQFF

D gene: -
clone size: -
J gene: TRBJ2-3
V gene: TRBV14
CDR3 DNA: TGTGCCAGCGCTAGCACAGATACGCAGTATTTT
CDR3 protein: CASASTDTQYF

D gene: -
clone size: -
J gene: TRBJ1-2
V gene: TRBV28
CDR3 DNA: TGTGCCAGCAGTTTACCCTACATGAGACACTATGGCTACACCTTC
CDR3 protein: CASSLPYMRHYGYTF

D gene: -
clone size: -
J gene: TRBJ2-4
V gene: TRBV5-1
CDR3 DNA: TGCGCCAGCAGCCCTCGGACAGAGATTTCCAAAAACATTCAGTACTTC
CDR3 protein: CASSPRTEISKNIQYF

D gene: -
clone size: -
J gene: TRBJ2-3
V gene: TRBV2
CDR3 DNA: TGTGCCAGCAGGGGTATGTCGGGAACAGATACGCAGTATTTT
CDR3 protein: CASRGMSGTDTQYF

D gene: TRBD1
clone size: once
J gene: TRBJ1-1
V gene: TRBV29-1
CDR3 DNA: TGCAGCGTGGAACCGGGACAGGGGTCGAACACTGAAGCTTTCTTT
CDR3 protein: CSVEPGQGSNTEAFF

D gene: -
clone size: -
J gene: TRBJ1-5
V gene: TRBV9
CDR3 DNA: TGTGCCAGCAGCCCGACGAGCAATCAGCCCCAGCATTTT
CDR3 protein: CASSPTSNQPQHF

D gene: TRBD2
clone size: -
J gene: TRBJ2-3
V gene: TRBV5-4
CDR3 DNA: TGTGCCAGCAGCCCGATGACTAGCGGGAGGGCAGATACGCAGTATTTT
CDR3 protein: CASSPMTSGRADTQYF

D gene: TRBD1
clone size: -
J gene: TRBJ1-2
V gene: TRBV28
CDR3 DNA: TGTGCCAGCAGTTTGACGGTTGGACAGGGTGCCTATGGCTACACCTTC
CDR3 protein: CASSLTVGQGAYGYTF

D gene: TRBD1
clone size: -
J gene: TRBJ1-2
V gene: TRBV15
CDR3 DNA: TGTGCCACCAGCAGACCGGAGAGGACAGGGTCCTACGGCTACACCTTC
CDR3 protein: CATSRPERTGSYGYTF

D gene: -
clone size: -
J gene: TRBJ1-1
V gene: TRBV21-1
CDR3 DNA: TGTGCCAGCAGCAAAGAAGTTGTCACTGAAGCTTTCTTT
CDR3 protein: CASSKEVVTEAFF

D gene: -
clone size: -
J gene: TRBJ2-3
V gene: TRBV7-3
CDR3 DNA: TGTGCCAGCAGCTCGACTAGCACAGATACGCAGTATTTT
CDR3 protein: CASSSTSTDTQYF

D gene: TRBD1
clone size: -
J gene: TRBJ2-3
V gene: TRBV9
CDR3 DNA: TGTGCCAGCAGCTCCGGGACAGGGGGCCTGTCAGATACGCAGTATTTT
CDR3 protein: CASSSGTGGLSDTQYF

D gene: -
clone size: -
J gene: TRBJ1-2
V gene: TRBV27
CDR3 DNA: TGTGCCAGCAGCCGACGTATGGGTAACTATGGCTACACCTTC
CDR3 protein: CASSRRMGNYGYTF

D gene: -
clone size: -
J gene: TRBJ2-6
V gene: TRBV27
CDR3 DNA: TGTGCCAGCAGTTTTGATTCTGGGGCCAACGTCCTGACTTTC
CDR3 protein: CASSFDSGANVLTF

D gene: -
clone size: -
J gene: TRBJ2-2
V gene: TRBV27
CDR3 DNA: TGTGCCAGCAGGCCCGACTACAACACCGGGGAGCTGTTTTTT
CDR3 protein: CASRPDYNTGELFF

D gene: -
clone size: -
J gene: TRBJ1-1
V gene: TRBV6-6
CDR3 DNA: TGTGCCAGCAGTTACCCCGCCCGAGGGGGCACTGAAGCTTTCTTT
CDR3 protein: CASSYPARGGTEAFF

D gene: TRBD2
clone size: -
J gene: TRBJ2-7
V gene: TRBV7-9
CDR3 DNA: TGTGCCAGCAGTCTAGGGCGGGGGACCTACGAGCAGTACTTC
CDR3 protein: CASSLGRGTYEQYF

D gene: TRBD1
clone size: -
J gene: TRBJ2-3
V gene: TRBV5-1
CDR3 DNA: TGCGCCAGCAGCTTCAGGACAGGGGGCACAGATACGCAGTATTTT
CDR3 protein: CASSFRTGGTDTQYF

D gene: -
clone size: -
J gene: TRBJ2-1
V gene: TRBV7-2
CDR3 DNA: TGTGCCAGCAGCTTCCCTACCGCAAAGGCTGAGCAGTTCTTC
CDR3 protein: CASSFPTAKAEQFF

D gene: -
clone size: -
J gene: TRBJ1-2
V gene: TRBV28
CDR3 DNA: TGTGCCAGCACAGGACCAGCAGACTATGGCTACACCTTC
CDR3 protein: CASTGPADYGYTF

D gene: -
clone size: -
J gene: TRBJ2-5
V gene: TRBV7-2
CDR3 DNA: TGTGCCAGCAGCTTATCGAGTCCAAAAGAGACCCAGTACTTC
CDR3 protein: CASSLSSPKETQYF

D gene: -
clone size: many
J gene: TRBJ2-5
V gene: TRBV28
CDR3 DNA: TGTGCCAGCAGTCCCCACCGACCACGCATGGAGACCCAGTACTTC
CDR3 protein: CASSPHRPRMETQYF

D gene: -
clone size: -
J gene: TRBJ2-3
V gene: TRBV30
CDR3 DNA: TGTGCCTGGAGTGGGTATGGGCGGATGAAACCGTCGGATACGCAGTATTTT
CDR3 protein: CAWSGYGRMKPSDTQYF

D gene: -
clone size: -
J gene: TRBJ2-7
V gene: TRBV11-2
CDR3 DNA: TGTGCCAGCAGCTTAGAGTTATTGGGCTACGAGCAGTACTTC
CDR3 protein: CASSLELLGYEQYF

D gene: TRBD1
clone size: few
J gene: TRBJ1-2
V gene: TRBV19
CDR3 DNA: TGTGCCAGTAGACAACAGGGGACCAACTATGGCTACACCTTC
CDR3 protein: CASRQQGTNYGYTF

D gene: -
clone size: -
J gene: TRBJ2-2
V gene: TRBV19
CDR3 DNA: TGTGCCCACAGGGCCGGGAAAAACACCGGGGAGCTGTTTTTT
CDR3 protein: CAHRAGKNTGELFF

D gene: TRBD2
clone size: -
J gene: TRBJ2-5
V gene: TRBV7-2
CDR3 DNA: TGTGCCAGCAGCTTACGACTAGCGGGGGGCGGGACCCAGTACTTC
CDR3 protein: CASSLRLAGGGTQYF

D gene: -
clone size: -
J gene: TRBJ2-3
V gene: TRBV5-4
CDR3 DNA: TGTGCCAGCAGCCCCTCCTTGAGGGGGGCGGGAGATACGCAGTATTTT
CDR3 protein: CASSPSLRGAGDTQYF

D gene: -
clone size: -
J gene: TRBJ1-2
V gene: TRBV18
CDR3 DNA: TGTGCCAGCTCACCGACGACAGGCGACTATGGCTACACCTTC
CDR3 protein: CASSPTTGDYGYTF

D gene: TRBD2
clone size: -
J gene: TRBJ2-7
V gene: TRBV18
CDR3 DNA: TGTGCCAGCTCACCAGGACTAGCGGGGGCCTACGAGCAGTACTTC
CDR3 protein: CASSPGLAGAYEQYF

D gene: -
clone size: few
J gene: TRBJ2-7
V gene: TRBV6-1
CDR3 DNA: TGTGCCAGCAGTGTCGAGGTAGGGGGGTTGTACGAGCAGTACTTC
CDR3 protein: CASSVEVGGLYEQYF

D gene: TRBD1
clone size: few
J gene: TRBJ2-7
V gene: TRBV18
CDR3 DNA: TGTGCCAGCTCAGAAGACAGGGCCGAGCAGTACTTC
CDR3 protein: CASSEDRAEQYF

D gene: TRBD1
clone size: few
J gene: TRBJ1-2
V gene: TRBV5-1
CDR3 DNA: TGCGCCAGCAGCTTGCAGGGGACAGGGTACCGCTACACCTTC
CDR3 protein: CASSLQGTGYRYTF

D gene: -
clone size: -
J gene: TRBJ1-3
V gene: TRBV30
CDR3 DNA: TGTGCCTGGTTAAAAATACGCCTAGGGGGAAACACCATATATTTT
CDR3 protein: CAWLKIRLGGNTIYF

D gene: -
clone size: -
J gene: TRBJ2-2
V gene: TRBV7-6
CDR3 DNA: TGTGCCAGCAGGCCAACAGGGACCACCGGGGAGCTGTTTTTT
CDR3 protein: CASRPTGTTGELFF

D gene: TRBD2
clone size: -
J gene: TRBJ2-2
V gene: TRBV7-2
CDR3 DNA: TGTGCCAGCAGCTTCCCGCTAGCGGGAGGGGGGACCGGGGAGCTGTTTTTT
CDR3 protein: CASSFPLAGGGTGELFF

D gene: -
clone size: -
J gene: TRBJ2-5
V gene: TRBV5-4
CDR3 DNA: TGTGCCAGCAGCCCTGGCGGGGAAGAGACCCAGTACTTC
CDR3 protein: CASSPGGEETQYF

D gene: -
clone size: -
J gene: TRBJ2-2
V gene: TRBV14
CDR3 DNA: TGTGCCAGCAGCCAATCCCGGGGGAACACCGGGGAGCTGTTTTTT
CDR3 protein: CASSQSRGNTGELFF

D gene: -
clone size: -
J gene: TRBJ2-6
V gene: TRBV4-1
CDR3 DNA: TGCGCCAGCAGTCCGACCTTGGCTGGGGCCAACGTCCTGACTTTC
CDR3 protein: CASSPTLAGANVLTF